These T cell receptor beta chains were read from a single sample in a study of cytotoxic CD8 clonotypes in ibrutinib-treated CLL. Sequenced by immunoSEQ multiplex PCR; TCRdb stores in-frame clones only, minus some. The sample includes over 200,000 clones, roughly three quarters of them seen just once. The specimen was PBMCs, collected after 12 months of ibrutinib treatment. The receptor set was obtained from a human donor with chronic lymphocytic leukemia. Each CDR3 is given with its conserved first and last residue. A D gene is named only where the DNA matches it firmly. Clone sizes are given selectively: once, few, many, or a class where the clone is expanded.

TRBV6-1	-	few	TRBJ1-3	CASSGHGGAGGPPNTIYF	TGTGCCAGCAGTGGGCACGGGGGAGCGGGAGGGCCCCCAAACACCATATATTTT
TRBV30	TRBD2	-	TRBJ2-7	CALTLAGRIEQYF	TGTGCCTTAACCCTAGCGGGGCGAATCGAGCAGTACTTC
TRBV11-1	TRBD1	-	TRBJ1-6	CASSFTGGGYNSPLHF	TGTGCCAGCAGCTTTACAGGGGGCGGCTATAATTCACCCCTCCACTTT
TRBV7-2	TRBD2	few	TRBJ2-2	CASSPRLAGGLNTGELFF	TGTGCCAGCAGCCCACGACTAGCGGGGGGATTAAACACCGGGGAGCTGTTTTTT
TRBV11-2	TRBD1	few	TRBJ2-4	CASSRTGGRNIQYF	TGTGCCAGCAGCCGGACAGGGGGTAGGAACATTCAGTACTTC
TRBV10-2	-	-	TRBJ1-4	CASLESNEKLFF	TGCGCCTCTCTGGAATCTAATGAAAAACTGTTTTTT
TRBV4-2	-	-	TRBJ2-1	CASSQVPMGSERGEQFF	TGTGCCAGCAGCCAAGTTCCGATGGGATCCGAGAGAGGTGAGCAGTTCTTC
TRBV4-1	-	-	TRBJ2-7	CASSRGYEQYF	TGCGCCAGCAGCCGGGGTTACGAGCAGTACTTC
TRBV19	TRBD1	-	TRBJ2-3	CASSIVTGGNTQYF	TGTGCCAGTAGTATAGTAACAGGGGGCAATACGCAGTATTTT
TRBV9	-	few	TRBJ1-4	CASSQGPEEEKLFF	TGTGCCAGCAGCCAGGGGCCTGAAGAGGAAAAACTGTTTTTT
TRBV9	-	-	TRBJ1-1	CASSVGMSGGQTEAFF	TGTGCCAGCAGCGTAGGGATGTCGGGAGGGCAGACTGAAGCTTTCTTT
TRBV30	TRBD1	few	TRBJ1-6	CAWEQGNGSPLHF	TGTGCCTGGGAACAGGGGAATGGTTCACCCCTCCACTTT
TRBV18	-	few	TRBJ1-6	CASSPRNSPLHF	TGTGCCAGCTCACCCAGGAATTCACCCCTCCACTTT
TRBV6-5	-	-	TRBJ1-2	CASSSSGGAYGYTF	TGTGCCAGCAGTTCATCGGGCGGGGCCTATGGCTACACCTTC
TRBV7-2	-	few	TRBJ1-2	CASSLTGIGYTF	TGTGCCAGCAGCTTAACAGGGATTGGCTACACCTTC
TRBV6-5	TRBD1	-	TRBJ1-1	CASSYYRGAEAFF	TGTGCCAGCAGTTACTACAGGGGCGCTGAAGCTTTCTTT
TRBV19	TRBD1	-	TRBJ1-6	CASKPGGSLYNSPLHF	TGTGCCAGTAAACCAGGGGGGAGCCTCTATAATTCACCCCTCCACTTT
TRBV27	TRBD1	-	TRBJ1-2	CASSLDRGNYGYTF	TGTGCCAGCAGTTTAGACAGGGGTAACTATGGCTACACCTTC
TRBV9	-	-	TRBJ1-2	CASSVSGGGYTF	TGTGCCAGCAGCGTCTCGGGCGGGGGCTACACCTTC
TRBV30	TRBD1	once	TRBJ2-1	CAWSVITGGNEQFF	TGTGCCTGGAGTGTAATCACAGGGGGCAATGAGCAGTTCTTC
TRBV20-1	-	few	TRBJ2-1	CSGRANEQFF	TGCAGTGGGCGGGCCAATGAGCAGTTCTTC
TRBV2	-	-	TRBJ1-2	CASSEAENYGYTF	TGTGCCAGCAGTGAGGCGGAAAACTATGGCTACACCTTC
TRBV19	TRBD2	-	TRBJ2-2	CARLGGREGTGELFF	TGTGCCAGGCTCGGTGGGAGGGAGGGCACCGGGGAGCTGTTTTTT
TRBV11-2	-	once	TRBJ2-2	CASSLDWWGGELFF	TGTGCCAGCAGCTTAGATTGGTGGGGAGGGGAGCTGTTTTTT
TRBV5-5	TRBD1	-	TRBJ1-4	CASSWDSYNEKLFF	TGTGCCAGCAGCTGGGACAGTTATAATGAAAAACTGTTTTTT
TRBV11-2	-	-	TRBJ1-2	CASSGTRGRTRGYTF	TGTGCCAGCAGCGGAACCAGGGGCCGAACCCGGGGCTACACCTTC
TRBV30	TRBD2	few	TRBJ2-1	CAWSLTGGPRDEQFF	TGTGCCTGGAGTTTAACGGGAGGGCCTAGGGATGAGCAGTTCTTC
TRBV4-3	-	-	TRBJ2-2	CASSQTSRSGELFF	TGCGCCAGCAGCCAAACTAGCAGATCCGGGGAGCTGTTTTTT
TRBV5-1	-	-	TRBJ2-2	CASSFDGRISTGELFF	TGCGCCAGCAGCTTCGACGGACGGATTTCCACCGGGGAGCTGTTTTTT
TRBV19	TRBD1	-	TRBJ1-3	CASSVAGGNSGNTIYF	TGTGCCAGTAGTGTTGCAGGGGGAAACTCTGGAAACACCATATATTTT